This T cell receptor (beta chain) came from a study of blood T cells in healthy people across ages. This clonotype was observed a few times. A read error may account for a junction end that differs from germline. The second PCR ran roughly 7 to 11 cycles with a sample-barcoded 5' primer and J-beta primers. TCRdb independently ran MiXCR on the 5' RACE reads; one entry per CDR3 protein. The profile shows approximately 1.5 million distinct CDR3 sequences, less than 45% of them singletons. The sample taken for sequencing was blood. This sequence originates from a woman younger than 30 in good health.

CDR3 DNA: TGCAGCGTTGGAGTGACAGGGAACTCTGGCTACACCTTC. This codes for CSVGVTGNSGYTF. This chain links TRBV29-1 with TRBJ1-2; 7 bases align to TRBD1. Per germline, CDR1 SQVTM and CDR2 ANQGSEA. This CDR3 has 13 amino acids.